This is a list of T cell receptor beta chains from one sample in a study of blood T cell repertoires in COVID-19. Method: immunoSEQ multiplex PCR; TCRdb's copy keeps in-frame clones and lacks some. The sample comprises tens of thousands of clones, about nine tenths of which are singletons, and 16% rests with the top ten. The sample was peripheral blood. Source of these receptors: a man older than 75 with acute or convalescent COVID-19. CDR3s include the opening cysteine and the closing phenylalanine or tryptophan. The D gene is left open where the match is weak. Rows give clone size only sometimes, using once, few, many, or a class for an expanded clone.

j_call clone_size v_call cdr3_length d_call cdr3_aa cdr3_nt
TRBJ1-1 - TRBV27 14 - CASTDGQLNTEAFF TGTGCCAGCACCGACGGACAGTTGAACACTGAAGCTTTCTTT
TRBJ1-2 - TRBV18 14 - CASSPQGINYGYTF TGTGCCAGCTCACCACAGGGGATTAATTATGGCTACACCTTC
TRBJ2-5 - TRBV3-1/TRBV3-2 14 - CASSRRRSQETQYF TGTGCCAGCAGCCGTAGAAGGAGCCAAGAGACCCAGTACTTC
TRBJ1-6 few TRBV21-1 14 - CASSAHRGNSPLHF TGTGCCAGCAGCGCCCACAGGGGAAATTCACCCCTCCACTTT
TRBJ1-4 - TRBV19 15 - CASTPLPGGNEKLFF TGTGCCAGTACCCCCTTGCCCGGGGGTAATGAAAAACTGTTTTTT
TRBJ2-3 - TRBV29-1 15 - CSVVRSPGGTDTQYF TGCAGCGTTGTAAGGTCGCCCGGGGGCACAGATACGCAGTATTTT
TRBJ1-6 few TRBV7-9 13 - CASSPPGDSPLHF TGTGCCAGCAGCCCCCCGGGGGATTCACCCCTCCACTTT
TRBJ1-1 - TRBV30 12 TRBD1 CAWRTGSTEAFF TGTGCCTGGAGGACAGGGAGCACTGAAGCTTTCTTT
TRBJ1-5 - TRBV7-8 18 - CASSPVVNNDWRNQPQHF TGTGCCAGCAGCCCGGTGGTCAACAACGACTGGCGAAATCAGCCCCAGCATTTT
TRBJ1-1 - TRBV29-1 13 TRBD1 CSVGSGGFTEAFF TGCAGCGTTGGATCAGGGGGCTTCACTGAAGCTTTCTTT
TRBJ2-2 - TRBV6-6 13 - CASSPWETGELFF TGTGCCAGCAGTCCCTGGGAGACCGGGGAGCTGTTTTTT
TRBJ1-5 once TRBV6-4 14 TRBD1 CASSEGQGAQPQHF TGTGCCAGCAGTGAAGGACAGGGGGCTCAGCCCCAGCATTTT
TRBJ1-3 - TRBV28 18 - CASSVPQGEGSSGNTIYF TGTGCCAGCAGTGTACCTCAGGGTGAAGGCTCCTCTGGAAACACCATATATTTT
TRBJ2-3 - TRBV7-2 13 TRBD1 CASSSDRSTTQYF TGTGCCAGCAGCTCGGACAGGTCCACTACGCAGTATTTT
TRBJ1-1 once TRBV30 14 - CAWTSTGMNTEAFF TGTGCCTGGACCTCAACGGGGATGAACACTGAAGCTTTCTTT
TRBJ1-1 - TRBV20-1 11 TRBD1 CSGGQGTEAFF TGCAGTGGCGGACAGGGTACTGAAGCTTTCTTT
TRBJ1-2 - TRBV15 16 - CATSRGKAPGNYGYTF TGTGCCACCAGCAGAGGGAAGGCGCCAGGAAACTATGGCTACACCTTC
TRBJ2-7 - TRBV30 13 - CAWKYRSSYEQYF TGTGCCTGGAAGTACCGGAGCTCCTACGAGCAGTACTTC
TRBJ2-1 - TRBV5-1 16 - CASSLAPGSDYNEQFF TGCGCCAGCAGCTTGGCCCCAGGTTCTGACTACAATGAGCAGTTCTTC
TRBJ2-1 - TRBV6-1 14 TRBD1 CASSTGQGIGEQFF TGTGCCAGCAGTACCGGACAGGGGATAGGAGAGCAGTTCTTC
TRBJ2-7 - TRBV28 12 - CASSNGHYEQYF TGTGCCAGCAGTAACGGACACTACGAGCAGTACTTC
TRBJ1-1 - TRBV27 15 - CASSLSWGPGTEAFF TGTGCCAGCAGTTTATCTTGGGGCCCTGGGACTGAAGCTTTCTTT
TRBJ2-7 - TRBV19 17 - CASSIAHDRTSSYEQYF TGTGCCAGTAGTATAGCCCACGACAGGACTAGCTCCTACGAGCAGTACTTC
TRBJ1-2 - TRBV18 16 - CASSPRGKQGSGGYTF TGTGCCAGCTCACCCAGAGGTAAACAGGGAAGCGGCGGCTACACCTTC
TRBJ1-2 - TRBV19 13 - CASNVEVGYGYTF TGTGCCAGTAACGTGGAGGTTGGCTATGGCTACACCTTC
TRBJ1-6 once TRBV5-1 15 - CASSETAALDSPLHF TGCGCCAGCAGCGAAACAGCGGCCTTGGATTCACCCCTCCACTTT
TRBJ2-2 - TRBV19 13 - CASAGQNTGELFF TGTGCCAGTGCCGGACAGAACACCGGGGAGCTGTTTTTT
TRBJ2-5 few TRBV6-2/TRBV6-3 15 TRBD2 CASSLGLADGETQYF TGTGCCAGCAGTTTGGGACTAGCGGATGGGGAGACCCAGTACTTC
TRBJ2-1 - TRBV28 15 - CASSSPRGSYNEQFF TGTGCCAGCAGTTCCCCCCGGGGGTCCTACAATGAGCAGTTCTTC
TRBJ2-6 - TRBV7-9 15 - CASSLARSGANVLTF TGTGCCAGCAGCTTAGCGAGGAGTGGGGCCAACGTCCTGACTTTC
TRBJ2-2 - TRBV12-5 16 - CASGPSTDANTGELFF TGTGCTAGTGGTCCGTCGACAGACGCGAACACCGGGGAGCTGTTTTTT
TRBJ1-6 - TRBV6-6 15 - CASSPAGLGGSPLHF TGTGCCAGCAGTCCCGCCGGGCTGGGGGGTTCACCCCTCCACTTT
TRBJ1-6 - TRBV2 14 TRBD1 CARSGQGASSPLHF TGTGCCAGGTCCGGACAGGGGGCGTCTTCACCCCTCCACTTT
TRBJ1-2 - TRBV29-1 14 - CSVAGEDSNYGYTF TGCAGCGTTGCCGGTGAGGACTCAAACTATGGCTACACCTTC
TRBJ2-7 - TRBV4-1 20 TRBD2 CASSQLTGTSGGPTNYEQYF TGCGCCAGCAGCCAGCTTACCGGGACTAGCGGGGGCCCGACTAACTACGAGCAGTACTTC
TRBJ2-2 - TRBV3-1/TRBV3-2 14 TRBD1 CASSSRGSTGELFF TGTGCCAGCAGCTCCAGGGGGAGCACCGGGGAGCTGTTTTTT
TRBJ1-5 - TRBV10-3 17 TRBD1 CAISETRTGGGNQPQHF TGTGCCATCAGTGAGACCCGGACAGGGGGCGGCAATCAGCCCCAGCATTTT
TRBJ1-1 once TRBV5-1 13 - CASSLEQNTEAFF TGCGCCAGCAGCTTGGAGCAAAACACTGAAGCTTTCTTT
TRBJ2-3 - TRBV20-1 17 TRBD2 CSASTGLAGGNTDTQYF TGCAGTGCTAGTACGGGACTAGCGGGGGGAAACACAGATACGCAGTATTTT
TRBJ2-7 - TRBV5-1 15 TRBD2 CASSFGLAGMYEQYF TGCGCCAGCAGCTTTGGACTAGCGGGGATGTACGAGCAGTACTTC
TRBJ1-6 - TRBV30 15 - CAWSVKGAYNSPLHF TGTGCCTGGAGTGTAAAAGGGGCCTATAATTCACCCCTCCACTTT
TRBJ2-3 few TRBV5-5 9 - CARGRGQYF TGTGCCAGGGGCAGGGGACAGTATTTT
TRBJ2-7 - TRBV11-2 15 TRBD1 CASSSRWDSSYEQYF TGTGCCAGCAGCTCGAGATGGGACAGCTCCTACGAGCAGTACTTC
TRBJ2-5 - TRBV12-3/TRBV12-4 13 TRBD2 CASSLQGGETQYF TGTGCCAGCAGTTTACAGGGAGGGGAGACCCAGTACTTC
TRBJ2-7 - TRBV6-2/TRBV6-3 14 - CASSYVRTQYEQYF TGTGCCAGCAGTTATGTACGGACTCAATACGAGCAGTACTTC
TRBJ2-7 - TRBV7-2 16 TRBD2 CASSLRTSGAPYEQYF TGTGCCAGCAGCTTAAGGACTAGCGGGGCCCCCTACGAGCAGTACTTC
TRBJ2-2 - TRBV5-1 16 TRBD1 CASSLAVSGGGGELFF TGCGCCAGCAGCTTGGCCGTGTCAGGGGGCGGCGGGGAGCTGTTTTTT
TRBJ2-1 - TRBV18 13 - CASSPPSFGEQFF TGTGCCAGCTCACCACCCTCATTCGGTGAGCAGTTCTTC
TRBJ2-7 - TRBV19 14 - CASKLAGNTYEQYF TGTGCCAGTAAGTTGGCAGGGAATACCTACGAGCAGTACTTC
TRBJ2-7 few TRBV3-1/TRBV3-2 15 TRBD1 CASSRGTGSSYEQYF TGTGCCAGCAGCCGAGGGACAGGGAGCTCCTACGAGCAGTACTTC
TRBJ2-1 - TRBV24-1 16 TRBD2 CATSDPLAGRYNEQFF TGTGCCACCAGTGATCCCCTAGCGGGGCGCTACAATGAGCAGTTCTTC
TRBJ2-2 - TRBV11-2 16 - CASSLDSGLGTGELFF TGTGCCAGCAGCTTAGATTCAGGGCTGGGTACCGGGGAGCTGTTTTTT
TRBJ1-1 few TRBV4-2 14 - CASSQVWGLTEAFF TGTGCCAGCAGCCAAGTCTGGGGGCTAACTGAAGCTTTCTTT
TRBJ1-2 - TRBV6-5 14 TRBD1 CAILGARGQYGYTF TGTGCCATCCTGGGGGCCAGGGGGCAATATGGCTACACCTTC
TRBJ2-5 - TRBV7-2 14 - CASSSGLGRETQYF TGTGCCAGCAGCTCGGGACTGGGGCGAGAGACCCAGTACTTC
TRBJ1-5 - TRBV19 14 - CASSIEQFNQPQHF TGTGCCAGTAGTATTGAACAGTTTAATCAGCCCCAGCATTTT
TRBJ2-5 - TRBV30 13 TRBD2 CAWTPAGGETQYF TGTGCCTGGACTCCTGCGGGAGGAGAGACCCAGTACTTC